The clone carrying this TCR beta chain was seen a few times. Antigen: not known. One entry per CDR3 protein, called by TCRdb with MiXCR from the RT-PCR reads. The data contain 500,000 to 550,000 distinct CDR3 sequences, 7.6% of them singletons. The data belong to a study of response to subunit inactivated influenza vaccine. Findings and limits, study-wide: It was the authors' suggestion that each seasonal influenza vaccination recruits few new T cells.

V lost 6 bases to trimming and J lost 0 bases; unmatched junction nucleotides: 7. The CDR3 consists of 14 residues. Germline V gives CDR1 DFQATT, CDR2 SNEGSKA (reference sequence). The sequenced sample was PBMCs from blood, obtained roughly 24 months after vaccination. The receptor's source is a man between 45 and 75 years old who received an inactivated influenza vaccine. V gene TRBV20-1 combines with J gene TRBJ1-1, with 7 bases matching TRBD1. The CDR3 DNA reads as TGCAGTGCGTGCCAGGGGGAGATGAACACTGAAGCTTTCTTT. Residues: CSACQGEMNTEAFF.